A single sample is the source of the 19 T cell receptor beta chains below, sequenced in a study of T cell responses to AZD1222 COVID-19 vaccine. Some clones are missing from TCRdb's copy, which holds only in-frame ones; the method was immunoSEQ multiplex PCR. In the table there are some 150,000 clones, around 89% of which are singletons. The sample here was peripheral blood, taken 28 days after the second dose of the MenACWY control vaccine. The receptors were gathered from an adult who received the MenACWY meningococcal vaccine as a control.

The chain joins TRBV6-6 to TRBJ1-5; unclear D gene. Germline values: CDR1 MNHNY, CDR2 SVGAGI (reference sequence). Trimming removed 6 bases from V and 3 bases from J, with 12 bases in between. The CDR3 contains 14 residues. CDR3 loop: CASSPSSNNQPQHF. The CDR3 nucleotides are TGTGCCAGCAGCCCCTCCTCAAACAATCAGCCCCAGCATTTT.

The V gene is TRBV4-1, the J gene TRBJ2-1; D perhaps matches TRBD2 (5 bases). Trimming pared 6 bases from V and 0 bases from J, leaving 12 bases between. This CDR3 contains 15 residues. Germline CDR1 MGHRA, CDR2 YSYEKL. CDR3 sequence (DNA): TGCGCCAGCAGTGAAGGAGCGGACTCCTACAATGAGCAGTTCTTC. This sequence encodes CASSEGADSYNEQFF.

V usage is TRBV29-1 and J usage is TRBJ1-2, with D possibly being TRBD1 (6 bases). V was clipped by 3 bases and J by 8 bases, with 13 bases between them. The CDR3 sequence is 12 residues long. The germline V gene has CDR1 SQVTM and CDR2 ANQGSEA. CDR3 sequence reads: CSVEGGARGYTF. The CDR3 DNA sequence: TGCAGCGTTGAGGGGGGGGCGAGAGGCTACACCTTC.

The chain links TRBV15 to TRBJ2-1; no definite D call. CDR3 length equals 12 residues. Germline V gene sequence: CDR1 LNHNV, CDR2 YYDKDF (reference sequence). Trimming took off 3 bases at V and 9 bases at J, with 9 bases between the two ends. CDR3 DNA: TGTGCCACCAGCAGCGGTCAGGCTGAGCAGTTCTTC. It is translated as CATSSGQAEQFF.

The CDR3 coding sequence is TGTGCCATCGTTGAAGGGGAAGGGGATGGCTACACCTTC. The encoded protein is CAIVEGEGDGYTF. The chain combines TRBV10-3 with TRBJ1-2; TRBD1 is a possible D gene (5 bases). V gave up 8 bases and J gave up 6 bases, with 16 bases separating them. The CDR3 spans 13 residues. Germline assignment: CDR1 ENHRY and CDR2 SYGVKD.

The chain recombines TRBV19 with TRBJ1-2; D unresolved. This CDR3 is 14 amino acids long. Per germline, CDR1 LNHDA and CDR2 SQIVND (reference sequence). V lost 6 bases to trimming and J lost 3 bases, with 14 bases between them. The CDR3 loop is CASRVWGEDYGYTF. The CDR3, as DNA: TGTGCCAGTAGGGTGTGGGGTGAGGACTATGGCTACACCTTC.

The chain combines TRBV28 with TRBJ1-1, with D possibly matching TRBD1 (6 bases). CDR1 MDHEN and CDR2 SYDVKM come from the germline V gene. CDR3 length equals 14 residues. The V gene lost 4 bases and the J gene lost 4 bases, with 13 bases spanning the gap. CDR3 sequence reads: CASSYYRGSTEAFF. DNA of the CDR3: TGTGCCAGCAGTTATTATAGGGGGTCCACTGAAGCTTTCTTT.

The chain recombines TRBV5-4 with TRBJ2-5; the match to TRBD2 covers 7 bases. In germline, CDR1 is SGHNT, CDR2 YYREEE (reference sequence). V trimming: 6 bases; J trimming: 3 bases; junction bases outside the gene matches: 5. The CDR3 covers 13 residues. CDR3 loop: CASMLAGEETQYF. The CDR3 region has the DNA TGTGCCAGCATGTTGGCGGGAGAAGAGACCCAGTACTTC.

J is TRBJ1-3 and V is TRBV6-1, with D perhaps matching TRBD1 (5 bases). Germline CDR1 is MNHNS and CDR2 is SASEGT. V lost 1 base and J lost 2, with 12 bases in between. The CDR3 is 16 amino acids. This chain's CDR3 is CASSEVGVYTGNTIYF. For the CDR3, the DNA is TGTGCCAGCAGTGAAGTGGGGGTATATACTGGAAACACCATATATTTT.

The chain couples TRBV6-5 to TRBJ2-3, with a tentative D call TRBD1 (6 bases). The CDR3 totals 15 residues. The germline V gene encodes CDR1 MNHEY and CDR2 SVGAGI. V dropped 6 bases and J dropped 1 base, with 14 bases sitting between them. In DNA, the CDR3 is TGTGCCAGCAGCAGACAGGCTCGGGGCACAGATACGCAGTATTTT. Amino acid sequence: CASSRQARGTDTQYF.

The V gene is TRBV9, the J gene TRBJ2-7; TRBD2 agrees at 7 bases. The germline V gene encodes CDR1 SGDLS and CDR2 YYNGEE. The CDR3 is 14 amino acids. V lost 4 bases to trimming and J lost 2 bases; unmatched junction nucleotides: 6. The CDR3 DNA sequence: TGTGCCAGCAGCTTCGGACTAGGAACCTACGAGCAGTACTTC. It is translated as CASSFGLGTYEQYF.

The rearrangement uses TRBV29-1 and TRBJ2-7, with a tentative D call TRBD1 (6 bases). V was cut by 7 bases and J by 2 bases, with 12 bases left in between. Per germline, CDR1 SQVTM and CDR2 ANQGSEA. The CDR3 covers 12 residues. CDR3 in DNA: TGCAGCGGTGGGGACACGGCCTACGAGCAGTACTTC. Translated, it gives CSGGDTAYEQYF.

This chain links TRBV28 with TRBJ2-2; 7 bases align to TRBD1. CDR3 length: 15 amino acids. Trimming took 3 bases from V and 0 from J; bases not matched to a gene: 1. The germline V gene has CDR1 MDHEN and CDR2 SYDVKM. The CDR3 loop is CASSFGTANTGELFF. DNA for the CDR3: TGTGCCAGCAGTTTCGGGACAGCGAACACCGGGGAGCTGTTTTTT.

The CDR3 spells CASSYWGKGKNIQYF. CDR3 sequence (DNA): TGTGCCAGCAGTTACTGGGGGAAGGGCAAAAACATTCAGTACTTC. This chain uses TRBV6-5 with TRBJ2-4; D may correspond to TRBD1 or TRBD2 (5 bases each). CDR1 and CDR2 (germline): MNHEY, SVGAGI. Trimming pared 1 base from V and 3 bases from J, leaving 10 bases between. This CDR3 spans 15 amino acids.

For the CDR3, the DNA is TGTGCCAGCAGCTTAGGGAGCGGGGACGAAGCTTTCTTT. This translates into CASSLGSGDEAFF. V and J are TRBV5-4 and TRBJ1-1; D possibly corresponds to TRBD1 (5 bases). Germline V gives CDR1 SGHNT, CDR2 YYREEE (reference sequence). Trimming pared 2 bases from V and 8 bases from J, leaving 13 bases between. This CDR3 is 13 amino acids long.

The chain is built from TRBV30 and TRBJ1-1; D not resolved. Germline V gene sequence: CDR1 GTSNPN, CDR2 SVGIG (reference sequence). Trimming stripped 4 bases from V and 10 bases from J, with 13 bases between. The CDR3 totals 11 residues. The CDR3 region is CAWTTGRGAFF. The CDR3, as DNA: TGTGCCTGGACCACCGGACGAGGAGCTTTCTTT.

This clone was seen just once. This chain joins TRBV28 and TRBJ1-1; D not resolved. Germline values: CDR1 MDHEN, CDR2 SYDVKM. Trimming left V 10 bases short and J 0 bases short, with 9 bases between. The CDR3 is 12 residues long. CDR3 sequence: CATFQLNTEAFF. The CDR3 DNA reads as TGTGCCACCTTCCAATTGAACACTGAAGCTTTCTTT.

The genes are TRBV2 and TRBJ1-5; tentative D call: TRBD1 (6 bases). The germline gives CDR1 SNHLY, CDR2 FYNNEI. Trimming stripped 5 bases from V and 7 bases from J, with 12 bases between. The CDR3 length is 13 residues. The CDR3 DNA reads TGTGCCAGCAGTCAAGAGAGGGGGCAGCCCCAGCATTTT. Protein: CASSQERGQPQHF.

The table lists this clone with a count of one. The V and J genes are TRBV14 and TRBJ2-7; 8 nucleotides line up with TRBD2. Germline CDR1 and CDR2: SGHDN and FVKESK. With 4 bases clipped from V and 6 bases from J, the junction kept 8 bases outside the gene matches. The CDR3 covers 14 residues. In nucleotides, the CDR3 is TGTGCCAGCAGCCCGGGACTAGGGCTGGGCGAGCAGTACTTC. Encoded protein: CASSPGLGLGEQYF.